The rows below give T cell receptor beta chains drawn from one sample of a study of early T cells in non-severe SARS-CoV-2 infection. MiXCR, run by TCRdb on the 5' RACE reads, gives a single entry per CDR3 protein. The sample lists 75,000 to 100,000 distinct CDR3 sequences; roughly 14% were seen once. Sequenced: whole blood. All receptors derive from an adult who was a healthcare worker with PCR-confirmed SARS-CoV-2 infection or an uninfected control (not recorded which). The CDR3 runs from the conserved cysteine through the conserved F or W. The order of the fields is D gene, V gene, clone size, J gene, CDR3 DNA, CDR3 protein. D genes are given only for firm matches. A row's size may be missing; if present it is once, few, many or a size class.

d_call: -; v_call: TRBV7-9; clone_size: many; j_call: TRBJ1-1; cdr3_nt: TGTGCCAGCAGCTTAAACGACAACACTGAAGCTTTCTTT; cdr3_aa: CASSLNDNTEAFF
d_call: TRBD2; v_call: TRBV18; clone_size: -; j_call: TRBJ2-1; cdr3_nt: TGTGCCAGCTCACCGCTGGAGCGGGGGGGAGTTAGCGAGCAGTTCTTC; cdr3_aa: CASSPLERGGVSEQFF
d_call: -; v_call: TRBV20-1; clone_size: few; j_call: TRBJ2-5; cdr3_nt: TGCAGTGCTAGTTACAAAAAAGGGGTTGGGATAGAGACCCAGTACTTC; cdr3_aa: CSASYKKGVGIETQYF
d_call: -; v_call: TRBV5-5; clone_size: few; j_call: TRBJ1-2; cdr3_nt: TGTGCCAGCAGCTTGGGACACAGAGCTAACTATGGCTACACCTTC; cdr3_aa: CASSLGHRANYGYTF
d_call: -; v_call: TRBV5-5; clone_size: -; j_call: TRBJ2-1; cdr3_nt: TGTGCCACCGGAAGGGTACAGGGAGGATTTCAGAATGAGCAGTTCTTC; cdr3_aa: CATGRVQGGFQNEQFF
d_call: -; v_call: TRBV7-6; clone_size: -; j_call: TRBJ2-5; cdr3_nt: TGTGCCAGCAGCTTAGACGGACTTAAGGGGGAGACCCAGTACTTC; cdr3_aa: CASSLDGLKGETQYF
d_call: TRBD1; v_call: TRBV6-2/TRBV6-3; clone_size: few; j_call: TRBJ1-2; cdr3_nt: TGTGCCAGCAGGACAGGGAGCTATGGCTACACCTTC; cdr3_aa: CASRTGSYGYTF
d_call: -; v_call: TRBV5-1; clone_size: many; j_call: TRBJ1-1; cdr3_nt: TGCGCCAGCAGCTTGTCGGGCAGCAACACTGAAGCTTTCTTT; cdr3_aa: CASSLSGSNTEAFF
d_call: TRBD1; v_call: TRBV29-1; clone_size: many; j_call: TRBJ2-2; cdr3_nt: TGCAGCGTGAGACAGGGGCCCACCGGGGAGCTGTTTTTT; cdr3_aa: CSVRQGPTGELFF
d_call: TRBD1; v_call: TRBV3-1; clone_size: -; j_call: TRBJ1-6; cdr3_nt: TGTGCCAGCAGCGGCCCGACAGGGGGGAATTCACCCCTCCACTTT; cdr3_aa: CASSGPTGGNSPLHF
d_call: -; v_call: TRBV7-8; clone_size: -; j_call: TRBJ2-1; cdr3_nt: TGTGCCAGCAGCTTCGGGGGTTGGGTACAGGACAATGAGCAGTTCTTC; cdr3_aa: CASSFGGWVQDNEQFF
d_call: -; v_call: TRBV9; clone_size: few; j_call: TRBJ1-3; cdr3_nt: TGTGCCAGCAGCGTAGATACCGTCTCTGGAAACACCATATATTTT; cdr3_aa: CASSVDTVSGNTIYF
d_call: -; v_call: TRBV7-2; clone_size: many; j_call: TRBJ1-6; cdr3_nt: TGTGCCAGCAGCTTAGGTCCGGGGGTAGTTTCACCCCTCCACTTT; cdr3_aa: CASSLGPGVVSPLHF
d_call: -; v_call: TRBV28; clone_size: -; j_call: TRBJ2-5; cdr3_nt: TGTGCCAGCAGTTTAATCTCGGCTCCCGGGACCCAGTACTTC; cdr3_aa: CASSLISAPGTQYF
d_call: -; v_call: TRBV6-1; clone_size: -; j_call: TRBJ2-1; cdr3_nt: TGTGCCAGCAGTGGATCGGGGTTTTGGGGGGAATTCTTC; cdr3_aa: CASSGSGFWGEFF
d_call: TRBD2; v_call: TRBV12-3/TRBV12-4; clone_size: -; j_call: TRBJ2-1; cdr3_nt: TGTGCCAGCTGCCTGGGGCGGGGGAATGAGCAGTTCTTC; cdr3_aa: CASCLGRGNEQFF
d_call: -; v_call: TRBV29-1; clone_size: -; j_call: TRBJ2-1; cdr3_nt: TGCAGCGTTGAGGGGCGAGGCTCCTACAATGAGCAGTTCTTC; cdr3_aa: CSVEGRGSYNEQFF
d_call: -; v_call: TRBV6-1; clone_size: -; j_call: TRBJ2-5; cdr3_nt: TGTGCCAGCAGTAGACAGGACCGGGGCGAGACCCAGTACTTC; cdr3_aa: CASSRQDRGETQYF
d_call: TRBD1; v_call: TRBV27; clone_size: few; j_call: TRBJ2-5; cdr3_nt: TGTGCCAGCAGTTCGGGACAGTTCCCCGGAGAGACCCAGTACTTC; cdr3_aa: CASSSGQFPGETQYF
d_call: -; v_call: TRBV12-3/TRBV12-4; clone_size: many; j_call: TRBJ1-6; cdr3_nt: TGTGCCAGCAGCCGGTCGTCGCCGCGGAATTCACCCCTCCACTTT; cdr3_aa: CASSRSSPRNSPLHF
d_call: -; v_call: TRBV2; clone_size: -; j_call: TRBJ2-5; cdr3_nt: TGTGCCAGCAGTGAACAGGGACTCCCGGGGGAGACCCAGTACTTC; cdr3_aa: CASSEQGLPGETQYF
d_call: -; v_call: TRBV6-6; clone_size: -; j_call: TRBJ2-1; cdr3_nt: TGTGCCAGCAGTTACGCCAGGTCCTACAATGAGCAGTTCTTC; cdr3_aa: CASSYARSYNEQFF
d_call: -; v_call: TRBV5-1; clone_size: few; j_call: TRBJ1-1; cdr3_nt: TGCGCCAGCAGCGGGGGTAACACTGAAGCTTTCTTT; cdr3_aa: CASSGGNTEAFF
d_call: -; v_call: TRBV27; clone_size: -; j_call: TRBJ2-6; cdr3_nt: TGTGCCAGCAAAAAGCAGGCCTTGTTAAGCTCTGGGGCCAACGTCCTGACTTTC; cdr3_aa: CASKKQALLSSGANVLTF
d_call: -; v_call: TRBV5-4; clone_size: few; j_call: TRBJ1-2; cdr3_nt: TGTGCCAGCAGCTCCACAGGGCCCTATGGCTACACCTTC; cdr3_aa: CASSSTGPYGYTF
d_call: -; v_call: TRBV14; clone_size: many; j_call: TRBJ1-2; cdr3_nt: TGTGCCAGCAGCCAAGAGAAGTATGGCTACACCTTC; cdr3_aa: CASSQEKYGYTF
d_call: -; v_call: TRBV4-1; clone_size: many; j_call: TRBJ1-1; cdr3_nt: TGCGCCAGCAGCCAAGGTGCCATAACGGGGACTGAAGCTTTCTTT; cdr3_aa: CASSQGAITGTEAFF
d_call: -; v_call: TRBV25-1; clone_size: once; j_call: TRBJ1-2; cdr3_nt: TGTGCCAGCAGTGTTACCGAGTATGGCTACACCTTC; cdr3_aa: CASSVTEYGYTF
d_call: -; v_call: TRBV29-1; clone_size: few; j_call: TRBJ1-2; cdr3_nt: TGCAGCGCCGACAGGTCTGGCTATGGCTACACCTTC; cdr3_aa: CSADRSGYGYTF
d_call: TRBD1; v_call: TRBV12-5; clone_size: -; j_call: TRBJ2-1; cdr3_nt: TGTGCTAGTGGTCTATTATTTAGGGACAGGGCGAATGAGCAGTTCTTC; cdr3_aa: CASGLLFRDRANEQFF
d_call: -; v_call: TRBV2; clone_size: few; j_call: TRBJ1-2; cdr3_nt: TGTGCCAGCAGGGCGGTTAAAGGTCTGGGCTACACCTTC; cdr3_aa: CASRAVKGLGYTF
d_call: -; v_call: TRBV7-6; clone_size: many; j_call: TRBJ2-2; cdr3_nt: TGTGCCAGCAGCTTAATAGGGTCCGGGGAGCTGTTTTTT; cdr3_aa: CASSLIGSGELFF
d_call: -; v_call: TRBV6-5; clone_size: few; j_call: TRBJ2-6; cdr3_nt: TGTGCCAGCAGTTACTCGCCAGGAGCTGGGGCCAACGTCCTGACTTTC; cdr3_aa: CASSYSPGAGANVLTF
d_call: TRBD2; v_call: TRBV20-1; clone_size: many; j_call: TRBJ2-3; cdr3_nt: TGCAGTGCTAGAGATTTCACTAGCGGGGCCGATACGCAGTATTTT; cdr3_aa: CSARDFTSGADTQYF
d_call: -; v_call: TRBV3-1; clone_size: few; j_call: TRBJ1-1; cdr3_nt: TGTGCCAGCAGCCAGCAGACGAACACTGAAGCTTTCTTT; cdr3_aa: CASSQQTNTEAFF
d_call: -; v_call: TRBV7-9; clone_size: many; j_call: TRBJ1-2; cdr3_nt: TGTGCCAGCAGTGCCAAGAGAACAGGAGGCTACACCTTC; cdr3_aa: CASSAKRTGGYTF
d_call: -; v_call: TRBV4-2; clone_size: -; j_call: TRBJ1-3; cdr3_nt: TGTGCCAGCAGCCTGATGTTCTCGACCAACTCTGGAAACACCATATATTTT; cdr3_aa: CASSLMFSTNSGNTIYF
d_call: -; v_call: TRBV29-1; clone_size: many; j_call: TRBJ2-5; cdr3_nt: TGCAGCGTTGCTCAACCGCTTCGAGAGACCCAGTACTTC; cdr3_aa: CSVAQPLRETQYF
d_call: TRBD1; v_call: TRBV2; clone_size: few; j_call: TRBJ2-1; cdr3_nt: TGTGCCAGCAGTGATAGGACAGGGAGCTCCTACAATGAGCAGTTCTTC; cdr3_aa: CASSDRTGSSYNEQFF
d_call: -; v_call: TRBV4-2; clone_size: few; j_call: TRBJ2-1; cdr3_nt: TGTGCCAGCAGCCAAACCCAAGGAGGCCGGGATGAGCAGTTCTTC; cdr3_aa: CASSQTQGGRDEQFF
d_call: -; v_call: TRBV11-3; clone_size: -; j_call: TRBJ2-2; cdr3_nt: TGTGCCAGCAGCCCAGGACAGCACTCGGGGACTACCGGGGAGCTGTTTTTT; cdr3_aa: CASSPGQHSGTTGELFF
d_call: -; v_call: TRBV27; clone_size: -; j_call: TRBJ1-2; cdr3_nt: TGTGCCAGCAGACCCCTGGACGGTTTCTATGGCTACACCTTC; cdr3_aa: CASRPLDGFYGYTF
d_call: -; v_call: TRBV5-1; clone_size: many; j_call: TRBJ2-5; cdr3_nt: TGCGCCAGCAGTTCGGACGGATACCAAGAGACCCAGTACTTC; cdr3_aa: CASSSDGYQETQYF
d_call: TRBD1; v_call: TRBV10-2; clone_size: -; j_call: TRBJ2-3; cdr3_nt: TGCGCCAGCAGTGAAAATACAGGGGAGACGCAGTATTTT; cdr3_aa: CASSENTGETQYF
d_call: -; v_call: TRBV18; clone_size: few; j_call: TRBJ2-1; cdr3_nt: TGTGCCAGCTCACCACTCCGGGGGGCAGTTTACAATGAGCAGTTCTTC; cdr3_aa: CASSPLRGAVYNEQFF
d_call: -; v_call: TRBV19; clone_size: -; j_call: TRBJ2-2; cdr3_nt: TGTGCCAGTCAGGATGGGGTCGGGGAGCTGTTTTTT; cdr3_aa: CASQDGVGELFF
d_call: -; v_call: TRBV11-1; clone_size: many; j_call: TRBJ2-1; cdr3_nt: TGTGCCAGCAGTCAAGAGGGGGGCCCTCCCCATGAGCAGTTCTTC; cdr3_aa: CASSQEGGPPHEQFF
d_call: -; v_call: TRBV7-7; clone_size: -; j_call: TRBJ2-3; cdr3_nt: TGTGCCAGCAGCGAAGATACCACTAGCACAGATACGCAGTATTTT; cdr3_aa: CASSEDTTSTDTQYF
d_call: TRBD2; v_call: TRBV18; clone_size: -; j_call: TRBJ2-5; cdr3_nt: TGTGCCAGCTCACCGACTAGCGGGGTTGAGACCCAGTACTTC; cdr3_aa: CASSPTSGVETQYF
d_call: -; v_call: TRBV10-2; clone_size: -; j_call: TRBJ2-1; cdr3_nt: TGCGCCAGCGGGGTCTCCTACAATGAGCAGTTCTTC; cdr3_aa: CASGVSYNEQFF
d_call: -; v_call: TRBV6-6; clone_size: -; j_call: TRBJ2-2; cdr3_nt: TGTGCCAGCAGCACCGGACAGTTAGCCGGGGAGCTGTTTTTT; cdr3_aa: CASSTGQLAGELFF
d_call: -; v_call: TRBV12-3/TRBV12-4; clone_size: -; j_call: TRBJ1-3; cdr3_nt: TGTGCCAGCAGAGGGGGTCGCTCTGGAAACACCATATATTTT; cdr3_aa: CASRGGRSGNTIYF
d_call: -; v_call: TRBV12-3/TRBV12-4; clone_size: few; j_call: TRBJ2-1; cdr3_nt: TGTGCCAGTGCAGAACTCCTATTGGGCTCCTACAATGAGCAGTTCTTC; cdr3_aa: CASAELLLGSYNEQFF
d_call: TRBD1; v_call: TRBV7-6; clone_size: -; j_call: TRBJ2-1; cdr3_nt: TGTGCCAGCAGCACAGGGGGGAGTTACAATGAGCAGTTCTTC; cdr3_aa: CASSTGGSYNEQFF
d_call: TRBD2; v_call: TRBV6-1; clone_size: -; j_call: TRBJ2-1; cdr3_nt: TGTGCCAGCAGTGAGACCGGGGGGGCCATGGGTGAGCAGTTCTTC; cdr3_aa: CASSETGGAMGEQFF
d_call: -; v_call: TRBV28; clone_size: -; j_call: TRBJ2-3; cdr3_nt: TGTGCCAGCAACAAACTAGGTTTTCCGCAGTATTTT; cdr3_aa: CASNKLGFPQYF
d_call: TRBD2; v_call: TRBV10-3; clone_size: few; j_call: TRBJ2-1; cdr3_nt: TGTGCCATCAGCCTGAGCGGGGGGGACTACAATGAGCAGTTCTTC; cdr3_aa: CAISLSGGDYNEQFF
d_call: TRBD1; v_call: TRBV7-3; clone_size: few; j_call: TRBJ2-1; cdr3_nt: TGTGCCAGCAGCCAACCGGGACAGGGCAACAATGAGCAGTTCTTC; cdr3_aa: CASSQPGQGNNEQFF
d_call: -; v_call: TRBV4-1; clone_size: -; j_call: TRBJ2-5; cdr3_nt: TGCGCCAGCAGCCAAAGGGGGGGATCGCGAGCGCTCTCCCAAGAGACCCAGTACTTC; cdr3_aa: CASSQRGGSRALSQETQYF
d_call: TRBD1; v_call: TRBV6-5; clone_size: -; j_call: TRBJ1-5; cdr3_nt: TGTGCCAGCAGCGAAGCAGGGGGCTTACGCAATCAGCCCCAGCATTTT; cdr3_aa: CASSEAGGLRNQPQHF